The next 3 T cell receptor beta chains were all read from a single sample in a study of cytomegalovirus exposure and HLA in healthy donors. Primers for the PCR totalled 60 Vbeta and 13 Jbeta. Clones were sequenced by immunoSEQ multiplex PCR, and TCRdb holds only the in-frame ones, with some missing. The profile shows about 74,000 clones, approximately 72% of them singletons. Sequencing was performed on PBMCs. The receptor source for this set is a middle-aged woman in good health and CMV-seropositive.

This clone was observed a single time. The genes are TRBV6-1 and TRBJ2-5; TRBD1 matches 8 bases. The CDR3 contains 19 residues. V was clipped by 2 bases and J by 4 bases; unmatched bases: 18. In germline, CDR1 is MNHNS, CDR2 SASEGT. The CDR3 DNA is TGTGCCAGCAGTGAAAAAAGTAATCTCCGGGACAGGTACCGAGAGACCCAGTACTTC. Its translation is CASSEKSNLRDRYRETQYF.

This chain connects TRBV11-2 to TRBJ2-1, with 8 positions matching TRBD1. Unmatched junction bases numbered 11, after V lost 6 bases and J lost 4 bases. Germline V lookup: CDR1 SGHAT, CDR2 FQNNGV. The CDR3 is 16 residues long. CDR3 DNA: TGTGCCAGCAGTCCGATACAGGGGGGAAGATACAATGAGCAGTTCTTC. Protein: CASSPIQGGRYNEQFF.

The V and J genes are TRBV6-5 and TRBJ1-1, with D perhaps matching TRBD1 (6 bases). The CDR3 consists of 15 residues. Germline V CDR1 and CDR2: MNHEY, SVGAGI. Trimming left V 2 bases short and J 11 bases short, with 21 bases between. The CDR3 here is CASSYEGGTRFMAFF. DNA of the CDR3: TGTGCCAGCAGTTACGAGGGGGGGACCAGGTTTATGGCTTTCTTT.